The subject of this entry is one T cell receptor beta chain. This record belongs to a study of T cells in Graves' hyperthyroidism and ophthalmopathy. Germline V lookup: CDR1 LNHNV, CDR2 YYDKDF (reference sequence). This CDR3 is 15 amino acids long. The V end lost 0 bases, the J end lost 8 bases, and 13 bases lay between the germline ends. Using RNA transcripts as the source, TCR beta CDR3 regions were amplified. TCR CDR3 regions were first amplified by RT-PCR with HTBI primers. TCRdb reprocessed the multiplex PCR reads with MiXCR, giving one entry per CDR3 protein. The sample records 500,000 to 750,000 distinct CDR3 sequences, 40% to 55% being singletons. Hyperthyroidism was newly diagnosed in patients aged 18 to 65 (duration under 2 months).

The receptor was isolated from a woman younger than 35 with Graves' hyperthyroidism. The sequenced sample was peripheral blood or thyroid tissue (not recorded which). The rearrangement uses TRBV15 and TRBJ1-4; no reliable D call. This CDR3 reads CATSRDGVAGEKLFF. CDR3 DNA: TGTGCCACCAGCAGAGATGGGGTTGCGGGGGAAAAACTGTTTTTT.